This record concerns one TCR beta chain sequence. Authors' processing steps: Quantification of nucleated cells was approximated via reference gene primer amplification. Sequencing was performed with immunoSEQ multiplex PCR; in TCRdb, only in-frame clones are kept and a portion is missing. Clonal size and the V and J genes are those of that table, whereas D and trimming came from the DNA. The sample has 25,000 to 35,000 clones, roughly 94% seen once. This sample stems from a study of blood T cell repertoires in COVID-19. The wider study: The origin of the acute and convalescent COVID-19 samples was the United States, Italy and Spain. Sample material is recorded as cDNA or gDNA derived from T cells, B-cell-depleted T cells, or PBMCs.

V was shortened by 9 bases and J by 0 bases, with 3 bases between the two germline ends. This CDR3 region has 12 residues. Sequences were obtained from peripheral blood. The chain links TRBV12-3 or TRBV12-4 to TRBJ2-6; D gene uncertain. The clonotype was recovered from a man aged 45-65 years with active COVID-19. The CDR3 DNA follows: TGTGCCAGTAGCTCTGGGGCCAACGTCCTGACTTTC. Amino acid sequence: CASSSGANVLTF.